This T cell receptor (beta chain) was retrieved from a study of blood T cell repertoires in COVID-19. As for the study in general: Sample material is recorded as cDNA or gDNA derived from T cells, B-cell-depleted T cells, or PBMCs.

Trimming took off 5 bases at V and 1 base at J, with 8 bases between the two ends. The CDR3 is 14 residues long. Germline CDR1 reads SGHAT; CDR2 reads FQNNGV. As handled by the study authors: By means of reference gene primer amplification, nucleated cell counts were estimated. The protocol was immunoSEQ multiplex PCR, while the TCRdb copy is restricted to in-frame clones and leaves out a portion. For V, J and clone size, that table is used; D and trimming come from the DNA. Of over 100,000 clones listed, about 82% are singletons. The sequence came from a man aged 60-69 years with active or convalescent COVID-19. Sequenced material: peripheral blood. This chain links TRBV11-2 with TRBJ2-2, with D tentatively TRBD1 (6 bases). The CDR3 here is CASSLQGNTGELFF. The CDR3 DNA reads TGTGCCAGCAGCCTACAGGGGAACACCGGGGAGCTGTTTTTT.